These 12 T cell receptor beta chains share one sample of origin, sequenced in a study of CD8 T cells in Susac syndrome. Reverse transcription of roughly 0.5 to 1 ug RNA used random hexamers. A single record per CDR3 protein comes from TCRdb applying MiXCR to the immunoSEQ multiplex PCR reads. The sample contains about 250,000 distinct CDR3 sequences, 93% of which appear only once. The sequencing input was CD4+ T cells from PBMCs. The receptors here all came from a human donor with multiple sclerosis.

In its sample, this clonotype was seen a few times. The chain is built from TRBV15 and TRBJ2-7, with D possibly matching TRBD2 (7 bases). This CDR3 has 14 amino acids. Germline V CDR1 and CDR2: LNHNV, YYDKDF (reference sequence). V lost 5 bases to trimming and J lost 2 bases, with 13 bases between them. CDR3 region: CATSLSGGPYEQYV. The CDR3 DNA follows: TGTGCCACCAGCCTCTCGGGGGGCCCCTACGAGCAGTACGTC.

The gene calls are TRBV20-1 and TRBJ1-2, with 9 bases that match TRBD1. Germline CDR1 is DFQATT and CDR2 is SNEGSKA (reference sequence). The V segment lost 6 bases and the J segment 0 bases; nucleotides outside the gene matches: 5. The CDR3 runs 14 residues. CDR3 bases: TGCAGTGCGCTTGGGACAGGGACTAACTATGGCTACACCTTC. This translates into CSALGTGTNYGYTF.

The V call is TRBV7-2, the J call TRBJ1-4; D not certain. Trimming cost V 7 bases and J 0 bases, with 12 bases left between them. Germline V gene data show CDR1 as SGHTA and CDR2 as FQGNSA. The CDR3 totals 15 residues. This CDR3 reads CASTTTPATNEKLFF. Written as DNA, the CDR3 is TGTGCCAGCACCACGACCCCAGCAACTAATGAAAAACTGTTTTTT. Using reference TRBV7-2 and TRBJ1-4 for the parts outside the CDR3, the full variable domain is GAGVSQSPSNKVTEKGKDVELRCDPISGHTALYWYRQSLGQGLEFLIYFQGNSAPDKSGLPSDRFSAERTGGSVSTLTIQRTQQEDSAVYLCASTTTPATNEKLFFGSGTQLSVL.

CDR3 region: CASSPRTGLSNQPQHF. The CDR3, as DNA: TGTGCCAGCAGTCCGAGGACAGGCCTTAGCAATCAGCCCCAGCATTTT. The rearrangement uses TRBV28 and TRBJ1-5, with 7 bases lining up with TRBD1. This CDR3 region has 16 residues. The V segment lost 5 bases and the J segment 0 bases; nucleotides outside the gene matches: 7. Per germline, CDR1 MDHEN and CDR2 SYDVKM.

This sequence joins TRBV2 and TRBJ2-3; TRBD2 matches at 10 bases. Trimming at V came to 7 bases and at J to 2 bases, leaving 3 bases not matched to a gene. The CDR3 runs 14 residues. Germline CDR1 is SNHLY and CDR2 is FYNNEI. The DNA of the CDR3 is TGTGCCAGCACCGGGACTAGCGCCACAGATACGCAGTATTTT. Residues: CASTGTSATDTQYF.

This chain connects TRBV19 to TRBJ1-1; TRBD1 matches 7 bases. The CDR3 has 17 amino acids. The V and J ends lost 5 bases and 4 bases, in that order; junction bases with no gene match: 16. CDR1 and CDR2 from the germline V gene are LNHDA and SQIVND (reference sequence). CDR3: CASSPSHDRVGSTEAFF. CDR3 in DNA: TGTGCCAGTAGTCCTTCCCACGACAGGGTAGGGAGCACTGAAGCTTTCTTT.

The chain carries TRBV29-1 and TRBJ2-3; a weak D match, TRBD2 (5 bases). CDR3 length: 14 amino acids. Germline CDR1 is SQVTM and CDR2 is ANQGSEA. Trimming left V 3 bases short and J 4 bases short, with 14 bases between. CDR3 sequence reads: CSVDREAVADTQYF. The DNA of the CDR3 is TGCAGCGTTGATCGGGAAGCAGTGGCAGATACGCAGTATTTT.

The chain couples TRBV4-2 to TRBJ2-7; 9 bases map to TRBD1. Germline V lookup: CDR1 LGHNA, CDR2 YNFKEQ. The CDR3 length is 13 residues. V shed 6 bases and J 6 bases; nucleotides not matched to a gene: 6. Here the CDR3 reads CASRPTGGSEQYF. Here the CDR3 DNA reads TGTGCCAGCAGACCGACAGGGGGTTCCGAGCAGTACTTC.

This chain uses TRBV7-9 with TRBJ1-1; D remains ambiguous. With 7 bases removed from V and 4 bases from J, the gap between germline ends came to 22 bases. The CDR3 totals 16 residues. Per germline, CDR1 SEHNR and CDR2 FQNEAQ (reference sequence). The CDR3 DNA follows: TGTGCCAGCATTGGACGAGGGAGTACGGTTGGCACTGAAGCTTTCTTT. This gives the protein CASIGRGSTVGTEAFF.

This clonotype was observed a single time. The V and J genes are TRBV12-5 and TRBJ1-5; 8 positions match TRBD1. The germline CDR1 and CDR2 sequences are LGHNT and FRNRAP. The CDR3 loop spans 15 amino acids. Trimming cost V 7 bases and J 3 bases; bases outside gene matches: 8. CDR3 amino acids: CASVLGQVLNQPQHF. The DNA for the CDR3 is TGTGCTAGTGTCCTGGGACAGGTTCTCAATCAGCCCCAGCATTTT.

This rearrangement joins TRBV20-1 to TRBJ1-2; no firm D call. Trimming cost V 2 bases and J 2 bases, with 12 bases left between them. Germline CDR1 and CDR2: DFQATT and SNEGSKA (reference sequence). The CDR3 sequence is 14 residues long. CDR3 protein: CSARPDGQNYGYTF. Written as DNA, the CDR3 is TGCAGTGCTAGACCCGACGGGCAGAACTATGGCTACACCTTC.

The rearrangement uses TRBV6-5 and TRBJ1-5; tentatively, D is TRBD1 (5 bases). The V and J ends lost 2 bases and 2 bases respectively, with 7 bases between them. Germline values: CDR1 MNHEY, CDR2 SVGAGI. CDR3 length equals 14 residues. DNA of the CDR3: TGTGCCAGCAGTTACGGGGCTGGCAATCAGCCCCAGCATTTT. It codes for CASSYGAGNQPQHF.